Detailed here is one TCR beta chain. The antigen remains undetermined. Sequencing was performed with immunoSEQ multiplex PCR; in TCRdb, only in-frame clones are kept and a portion is missing. The sample includes more than 1.2 million clones, 98% of them seen just once. This sample was taken from a study of shared clonotypes between healthy human individuals. Notes on the study in general: Sampling included only blood; tissue repertoires likely differ.

From germline, CDR1 is MDHEN and CDR2 SYDVKM. V was shortened by 4 bases and J by 5 bases, with 21 bases between the two germline ends. The CDR3 extends over 16 amino acids. This receptor was identified in a man aged 25 to 40 in good health. Input material: naive CD4+ T cells sorted from blood. Subset specified: CD45RA+ positively selected. The chain is built from TRBV28 and TRBJ2-7, with unresolved D. The CDR3 DNA sequence: TGTGCCAGCAGTTGGGTGGGGTCTGGGTCTCCCCACGAGCAGTACTTC. Encoded protein: CASSWVGSGSPHEQYF.